A single sample is the source of the 23 T cell receptor beta chains below, sequenced in a study of T-cell reconstitution after alpha-beta-depleted transplantation in children. Preparation of the TCRbeta library was carried out with unique molecular identifiers. Each CDR3 protein is one row after TCRdb ran MiXCR on the PCR reads. The sample lists about 980,000 distinct CDR3 sequences; 25% to 30% were seen once. Specimen: PBMCs, mostly from graft donor cells, collected 360 days after TCRalphabeta/CD19-depleted stem cell transplant. The source is a boy younger than two who had a stem cell transplant for SCID, so the T cells may come from the graft donor.

This clonotype was counted between two and nine times. This sequence joins TRBV12-3 or TRBV12-4 and TRBJ2-7; perhaps TRBD2 as D (6 bases). The CDR3 is 12 amino acids. V was trimmed by 5 bases and J by 6 bases, leaving 11 bases between them. The CDR3, as DNA: TGTGCCAGCAGTGGGGGGATTTCCGAGCAGTACTTC. This gives the protein CASSGGISEQYF.

A few counts support this clonotype. The chain uses TRBV5-5 and TRBJ1-1; D is perhaps TRBD1 (6 bases). CDR1 is SGHKS, CDR2 YYEKEE, per germline (reference sequence). The CDR3 length is 17 residues. Trimming cost V 3 bases and J 4 bases, with 22 bases left between them. The CDR3 region has the DNA TGTGCCAGCAGCTCCCTCAAGACGGGGGGGCCGATCACTGAAGCTTTCTTT. Encoded protein: CASSSLKTGGPITEAFF.

The chain combines TRBV20-1 with TRBJ2-1, with 7 nucleotides matching TRBD2. V lost 7 bases, J lost 1 base, and 10 bases stayed unmatched. The CDR3 covers 15 residues. The germline V gene encodes CDR1 DFQATT and CDR2 SNEGSKA (reference sequence). The CDR3 protein is CSVEGTIKSYNEQFF. In nucleotides, the CDR3 is TGCAGTGTTGAGGGGACTATCAAGTCCTACAATGAGCAGTTCTTC.

The rearrangement joins TRBV12-3 or TRBV12-4 to TRBJ2-5, with D unresolved. With 0 bases removed from V and 5 bases from J, the gap between germline ends came to 10 bases. The CDR3 totals 14 residues. As DNA, the CDR3 is TGTGCCAGCAGTTTAGCGTGGCAGACGGAGACCCAGTACTTC. Encoded protein: CASSLAWQTETQYF.

The genes are TRBV3-1 and TRBJ2-1; D is ambiguous. V lost 1 base to trimming and J lost 0 bases, with 7 bases between them. Germline V CDR1 and CDR2: LGHDT, YNNKEL (reference sequence). The CDR3 has 15 amino acids. CDR3 sequence: CASSQGESSYNEQFF. The CDR3 coding sequence is TGTGCCAGCAGCCAAGGGGAAAGCTCCTACAATGAGCAGTTCTTC.

This clonotype has a count of ten or more. The chain employs TRBV7-9 and TRBJ1-6, with 9 bases matching TRBD1. The CDR3 is made up of 14 amino acids. The germline CDR1 and CDR2 sequences are SEHNR and FQNEAQ (reference sequence). Germline trimming cut 5 bases from V and 8 bases from J; bases unmatched to any gene: 4. The CDR3 DNA sequence: TGTGCCAGCAGCCTCGGACAGGGGTATTCACCCCTCCACTTT. Translation: CASSLGQGYSPLHF.

This clonotype occurred once. The gene calls are TRBV28 and TRBJ2-3; 9 bases fit TRBD2. Trimming took 2 bases from V and 14 from J; bases not matched to a gene: 17. The CDR3 loop spans 16 amino acids. Looked up from germline, CDR1 is MDHEN and CDR2 is SYDVKM. For the CDR3, the DNA is TGTGCCAGCAGTTTAGACCGAGCGGGGGGCCACCTCGATCGGTATTTT. Its translation: CASSLDRAGGHLDRYF.

This clonotype was seen more than once but under ten times. The chain has TRBV18 and TRBJ2-1; D might be TRBD2 (6 bases). This CDR3 has 13 residues. Germline loops: CDR1 KGHSH, CDR2 LQKENI. V lost 3 bases and J lost 7, with 10 bases in between. The CDR3 sequence: CASSPTSRNEQFF. CDR3 sequence (DNA): TGTGCCAGCTCACCTACTAGCCGAAATGAGCAGTTCTTC. Variable domain in full (rest from reference TRBV18 and TRBJ2-1): NAGVMQNPRHLVRRRGQEARLRCSPMKGHSHVYWYRQLPEEGLKFMVYLQKENIIDESGMPKERFSAEFPKEGPSILRIQQVVRGDSAAYFCASSPTSRNEQFFGPGTRLTVL.

This clonotype showed up just once. The CDR3 sequence: CASSLSPRGSVPTDTQYF. In DNA form, the CDR3 reads TGTGCCAGCAGTTTATCCCCTCGAGGCAGCGTCCCAACAGATACGCAGTATTTT. The rearrangement uses TRBV28 and TRBJ2-3; D unclear. This CDR3 region has 18 residues. Germline V gene lookup returns CDR1 MDHEN and CDR2 SYDVKM. V was shortened by 1 base and J by 3 bases, with 20 bases between the two germline ends.

This clonotype was counted a few times. The chain couples TRBV7-8 to TRBJ2-7; 8 bases map to TRBD2. The CDR3 loop spans 14 amino acids. Germline CDR1 reads SGHVS; CDR2 reads FQNEAQ. Germline trimming cut 5 bases from V and 3 bases from J; bases unmatched to any gene: 6. CDR3 residues: CASSPIAGSYEQYF. The CDR3, as DNA: TGTGCCAGCAGCCCGATAGCGGGAAGCTACGAGCAGTACTTC.

In this sample, this clonotype turned up a few times. V and J are TRBV7-2 and TRBJ2-3; 10 positions match TRBD2. V was pared by 5 bases and J by 7 bases, with 9 bases of the junction left unmatched. Germline V gene lookup returns CDR1 SGHTA and CDR2 FQGNSA. The CDR3 is made up of 15 amino acids. The DNA of the CDR3 is TGTGCCAGCAGCACCCCTAGCGGGGGATTGAATACGCAGTATTTT. It is translated as CASSTPSGGLNTQYF.

The chain is built from TRBV11-2 and TRBJ2-7, with TRBD2 matching 9 bases. CDR1 SGHAT and CDR2 FQNNGV come from the germline V gene. This CDR3 comprises 16 residues. V shed 3 bases, J shed 7 bases, and the junction held 13 bases outside the gene matches. CDR3 region: CASSFGGGVPPVEQYF. The DNA for the CDR3 is TGTGCCAGCAGCTTTGGCGGGGGGGTACCCCCCGTTGAGCAGTACTTC.

The chain recombines TRBV5-5 with TRBJ2-3, with no clear D. The CDR3 length is 13 residues. CDR1 and CDR2 from the germline V gene are SGHKS and YYEKEE (reference sequence). Deletions cut 0 bases from V and 5 bases from J, with 7 bases between. CDR3 in amino acids: CASSLAWVDTQYF. CDR3 sequence (DNA): TGTGCCAGCAGCTTGGCCTGGGTAGATACGCAGTATTTT.

A note on this clonotype: The junction differs from germline at one of its ends, possibly a read error. This chain connects TRBV6-2 or TRBV6-3 to TRBJ2-7; D gene uncertain. The CDR3 runs 13 residues. Looked up from germline, CDR1 is MNHEY and CDR2 is SVGEGT. Here the CDR3 DNA reads TGTGCCAGCAGTTACATAGTTTACTACGAGCTGTACTTC. This gives the protein CASSYIVYYELYF.

This chain connects TRBV5-1 to TRBJ1-1; the D is unclear. The V end was cut by 0 bases, the J end by 3 bases, with 21 bases between. The germline V gene has CDR1 SGHRS and CDR2 YFSETQ. The CDR3 spans 18 residues. As DNA, the CDR3 is TGCGCCAGCAGCTTGGCTCCGGCGGGCCAGATTTCGGACACTGAAGCTTTCTTT. Amino acid sequence: CASSLAPAGQISDTEAFF. Drawing the rest from reference TRBV5-1 and TRBJ1-1, the complete variable domain is KAGVTQTPRYLIKTRGQQVTLSCSPISGHRSVSWYQQTPGQGLQFLFEYFSETQRNKGNFPGRFSGRQFSNSRSEMNVSTLELGDSALYLCASSLAPAGQISDTEAFFGQGTRLTVV.

This clonotype was seen only a few times. The J gene is TRBJ1-1, the V gene TRBV18; D remains unclear. V was clipped by 9 bases and J by 0 bases, with 11 bases between them. Germline-derived CDR1 and CDR2 are KGHSH and LQKENI. The CDR3 runs to 13 residues. CDR3 loop: CASRPHMNTEAFF. Written as DNA, the CDR3 is TGTGCCAGTCGGCCCCATATGAACACTGAAGCTTTCTTT. The full variable domain, in which reference TRBV18 and TRBJ1-1 provide the parts outside the CDR3, is NAGVMQNPRHLVRRRGQEARLRCSPMKGHSHVYWYRQLPEEGLKFMVYLQKENIIDESGMPKERFSAEFPKEGPSILRIQQVVRGDSAAYFCASRPHMNTEAFFGQGTRLTVV.

This rearrangement joins TRBV5-6 to TRBJ2-5; the D is unclear. Trimming left V 4 bases short and J 0 bases short, with 13 bases between. CDR3 size: 15 residues. Germline V gene lookup returns CDR1 SGHDT and CDR2 YYEEEE. The CDR3 is CASSPPLWHQETQYF. The CDR3 nucleotides read TGTGCCAGCAGCCCCCCCCTCTGGCACCAAGAGACCCAGTACTTC.

The V gene is TRBV6-5, the J gene TRBJ2-7; D is possibly TRBD2 (6 bases). This CDR3 contains 14 residues. The V end lost 3 bases, the J end lost 2 bases, and 11 bases lay between the germline ends. Per germline, CDR1 MNHEY and CDR2 SVGAGI. The CDR3 loop reads CASSYRETPYEQYF. The CDR3 region has the DNA TGTGCCAGCAGTTATCGGGAGACCCCCTACGAGCAGTACTTC.

This sequence joins TRBV6-1 and TRBJ1-1; the D gene is possibly TRBD1 (5 bases). Germline V lookup: CDR1 MNHNS, CDR2 SASEGT. The CDR3 has 10 residues. V was clipped by 7 bases and J by 9 bases, with 9 bases between them. The CDR3 DNA is TGTGCCAGCAAGGGGTTAAAAGCTTTCTTT. It yields the protein CASKGLKAFF.

Only a few counts were recorded for this clonotype. The chain links TRBV28 to TRBJ1-2; D is uncertain. This CDR3 has 14 amino acids. Looked up from germline, CDR1 is MDHEN and CDR2 is SYDVKM. V shed 6 bases and J shed 10 bases, with 21 bases lying between them. CDR3 in amino acids: CASSRTGRLEDYTF. The DNA for the CDR3 is TGTGCCAGCAGCCGAACGGGCCGCCTCGAGGACTACACCTTC.

The sample holds many counts of this clonotype. The genes are TRBV7-3 and TRBJ2-3, with 7 positions matching TRBD2. From germline, CDR1 is SGHTA and CDR2 FQGTGA. Germline trimming cut 5 bases from V and 7 bases from J; bases unmatched to any gene: 9. The length of the CDR3 is 14 residues. The CDR3 reads CASSPSWGGNTQYF. The CDR3 DNA reads TGTGCCAGCAGCCCAAGTTGGGGGGGAAATACGCAGTATTTT.

This chain connects TRBV20-1 to TRBJ2-7; no clear D. V dropped 6 bases and J dropped 4 bases, with 13 bases sitting between them. This CDR3 region has 12 residues. CDR1 and CDR2 (germline): DFQATT, SNEGSKA (reference sequence). The CDR3 sequence is CSAGGVLYEQYF. CDR3 DNA: TGCAGTGCGGGTGGTGTTCTTTACGAGCAGTACTTC.

The sample holds a few counts of this clonotype. CDR3 in amino acids: CAIRAISSYNEQFF. The CDR3 coding sequence is TGTGCCATCAGAGCGATAAGCTCCTACAATGAGCAGTTCTTC. The V and J genes are TRBV10-3 and TRBJ2-1; the D is unclear. The ends were cut back, 6 bases at V and 0 bases at J, with 9 bases in the middle. Germline CDR1 and CDR2: ENHRY and SYGVKD. CDR3 length: 14 residues.